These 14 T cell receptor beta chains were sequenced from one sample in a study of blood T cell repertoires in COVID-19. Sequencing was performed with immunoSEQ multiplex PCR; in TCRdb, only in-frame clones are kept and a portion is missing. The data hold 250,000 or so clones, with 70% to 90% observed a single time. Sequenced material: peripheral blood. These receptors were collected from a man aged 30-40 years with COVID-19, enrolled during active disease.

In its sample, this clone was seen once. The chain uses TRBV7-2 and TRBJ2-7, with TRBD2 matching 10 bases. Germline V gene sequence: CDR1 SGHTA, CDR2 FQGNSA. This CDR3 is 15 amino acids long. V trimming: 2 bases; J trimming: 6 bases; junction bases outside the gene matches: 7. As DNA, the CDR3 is TGTGCCAGCAGCTTATTTAGCGGGGGGTCGGGCGAGCAGTACTTC. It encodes CASSLFSGGSGEQYF.

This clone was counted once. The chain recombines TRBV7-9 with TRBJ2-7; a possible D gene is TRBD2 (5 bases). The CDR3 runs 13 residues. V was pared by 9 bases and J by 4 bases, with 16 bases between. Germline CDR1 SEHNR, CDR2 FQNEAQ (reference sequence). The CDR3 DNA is TGTGCCAGTGAGCGGAACCCGGGGTACGAGCAGTACTTC. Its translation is CASERNPGYEQYF. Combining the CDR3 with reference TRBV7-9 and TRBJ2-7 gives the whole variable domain DTGVSQNPRHKITKRGQNVTFRCDPISEHNRLYWYRQTLGQGPEFLTYFQNEAQLEKSRLLSDRFSAERPKGSFSTLEIQRTEQGDSAMYLCASERNPGYEQYFGPGTRLTVT.

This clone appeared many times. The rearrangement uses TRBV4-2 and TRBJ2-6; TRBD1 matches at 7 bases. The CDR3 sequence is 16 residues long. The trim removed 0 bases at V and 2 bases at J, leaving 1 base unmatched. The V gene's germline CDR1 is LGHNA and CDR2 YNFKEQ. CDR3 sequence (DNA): TGTGCCAGCAGCCAAGATCAGGGGGCTGGGGCCAACGTCCTGACTTTC. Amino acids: CASSQDQGAGANVLTF.

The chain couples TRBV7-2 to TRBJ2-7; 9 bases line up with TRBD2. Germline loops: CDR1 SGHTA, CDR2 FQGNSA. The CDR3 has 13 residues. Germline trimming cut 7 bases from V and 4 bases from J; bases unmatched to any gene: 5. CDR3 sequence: CASTKREAYEQYF. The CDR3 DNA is TGTGCCAGCACAAAGCGGGAGGCATACGAGCAGTACTTC.

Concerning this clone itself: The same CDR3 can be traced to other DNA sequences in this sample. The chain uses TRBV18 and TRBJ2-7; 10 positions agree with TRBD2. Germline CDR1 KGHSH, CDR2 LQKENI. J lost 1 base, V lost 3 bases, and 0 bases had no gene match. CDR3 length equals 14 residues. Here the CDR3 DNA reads TGTGCCAGCTCACCGGGACTAGCGTCCTACGAGCAGTACTTC. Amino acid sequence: CASSPGLASYEQYF.

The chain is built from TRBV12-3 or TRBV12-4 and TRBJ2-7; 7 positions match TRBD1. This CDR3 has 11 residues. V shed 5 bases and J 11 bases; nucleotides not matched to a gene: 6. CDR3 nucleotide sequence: TGTGCCAGCAGTAGTGACAGGGCGGAGTACTTC. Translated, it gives CASSSDRAEYF.

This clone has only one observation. The CDR3 reads CASYPDGREGYGYTF. CDR3 coding DNA: TGTGCCAGTTACCCCGATGGCAGGGAGGGCTATGGCTACACCTTC. V is TRBV27 and J is TRBJ1-2, with D possibly being TRBD1 (5 bases). The length of the CDR3 is 15 residues. In germline, CDR1 is MNHEY, CDR2 SMNVEV (reference sequence). Trimming stripped 9 bases from V and 4 bases from J, with 21 bases between.

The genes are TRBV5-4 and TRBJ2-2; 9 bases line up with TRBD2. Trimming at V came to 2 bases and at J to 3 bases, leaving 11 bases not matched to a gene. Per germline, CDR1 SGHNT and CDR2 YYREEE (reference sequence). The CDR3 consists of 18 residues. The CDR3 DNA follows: TGTGCCAGCAGCTTTCTCCTCGGAGTAGCGGGGGACACCGGGGAGCTGTTTTTT. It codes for CASSFLLGVAGDTGELFF.

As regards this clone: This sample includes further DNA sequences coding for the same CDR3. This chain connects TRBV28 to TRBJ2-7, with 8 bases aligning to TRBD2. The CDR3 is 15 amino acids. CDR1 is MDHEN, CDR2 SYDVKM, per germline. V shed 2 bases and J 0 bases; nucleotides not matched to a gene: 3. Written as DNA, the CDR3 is TGTGCCAGCAGTTTACTTGCGGGAGGCTCCTACGAGCAGTACTTC. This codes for CASSLLAGGSYEQYF.

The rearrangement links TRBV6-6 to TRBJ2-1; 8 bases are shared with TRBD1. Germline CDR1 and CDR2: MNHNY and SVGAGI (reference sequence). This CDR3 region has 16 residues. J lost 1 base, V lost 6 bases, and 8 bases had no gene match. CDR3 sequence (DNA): TGTGCCAGCAGCCCCGGACAGGGTGGATCCTACAATGAGCAGTTCTTC. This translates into CASSPGQGGSYNEQFF.

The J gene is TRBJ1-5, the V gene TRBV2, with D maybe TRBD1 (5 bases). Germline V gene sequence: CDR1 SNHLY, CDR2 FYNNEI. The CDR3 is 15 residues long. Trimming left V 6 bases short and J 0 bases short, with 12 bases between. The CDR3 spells CASRQTESSNQPQHF. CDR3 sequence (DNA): TGTGCCAGCAGACAGACAGAAAGTAGCAATCAGCCCCAGCATTTT.

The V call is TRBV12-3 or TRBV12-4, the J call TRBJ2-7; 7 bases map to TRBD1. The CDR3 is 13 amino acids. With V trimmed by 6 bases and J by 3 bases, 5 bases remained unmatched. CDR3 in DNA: TGTGCCAGCAGCCCTCGACAGGGCTACGAGCAGTACTTC. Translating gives CASSPRQGYEQYF.

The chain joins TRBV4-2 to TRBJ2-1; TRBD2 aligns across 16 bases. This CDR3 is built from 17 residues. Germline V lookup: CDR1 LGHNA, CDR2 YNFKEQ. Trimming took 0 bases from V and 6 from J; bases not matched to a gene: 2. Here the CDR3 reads CASSQEGLAGGPNEQFF. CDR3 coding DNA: TGTGCCAGCAGCCAAGAGGGACTAGCGGGAGGGCCCAATGAGCAGTTCTTC.

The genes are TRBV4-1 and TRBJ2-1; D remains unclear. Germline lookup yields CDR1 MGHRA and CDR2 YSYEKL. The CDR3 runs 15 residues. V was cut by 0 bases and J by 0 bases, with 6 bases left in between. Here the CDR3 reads CASSQESGSYNEQFF. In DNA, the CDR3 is TGCGCCAGCAGCCAAGAATCGGGCTCCTACAATGAGCAGTTCTTC.